The T cell receptor beta chain under discussion was sequenced for a study of blood T cell repertoires in COVID-19. Study in general: Whether acute or convalescent, the COVID-19 samples came from the United States, Italy and Spain.

Living in 24 US areas, the participants were between roughly 18 and 90 years of age. The germline V gene has CDR1 MGHRA and CDR2 YSYEKL. Trimming shortened V by 6 bases and J by 3 bases, and 18 bases separated the two germline ends. The length of the CDR3 is 16 residues. The repertoire was sequenced with immunoSEQ multiplex PCR; TCRdb's copy has only in-frame clones and lacks some. The sample holds over 250,000 clones; around 80% are singletons and the top ten take approximately 4%. This TCR was sampled from a man younger than 45 with acute COVID-19. This sequence joins TRBV4-1 and TRBJ2-1; a weak D match, TRBD2 (6 bases). Sequencing used PBMCs or T cells enriched from blood (not recorded which). For the CDR3, the DNA is TGCGCCAGCAGATCAGGGTGGGGGGAGAGCTACAATGAGCAGTTCTTC. Its protein is CASRSGWGESYNEQFF.